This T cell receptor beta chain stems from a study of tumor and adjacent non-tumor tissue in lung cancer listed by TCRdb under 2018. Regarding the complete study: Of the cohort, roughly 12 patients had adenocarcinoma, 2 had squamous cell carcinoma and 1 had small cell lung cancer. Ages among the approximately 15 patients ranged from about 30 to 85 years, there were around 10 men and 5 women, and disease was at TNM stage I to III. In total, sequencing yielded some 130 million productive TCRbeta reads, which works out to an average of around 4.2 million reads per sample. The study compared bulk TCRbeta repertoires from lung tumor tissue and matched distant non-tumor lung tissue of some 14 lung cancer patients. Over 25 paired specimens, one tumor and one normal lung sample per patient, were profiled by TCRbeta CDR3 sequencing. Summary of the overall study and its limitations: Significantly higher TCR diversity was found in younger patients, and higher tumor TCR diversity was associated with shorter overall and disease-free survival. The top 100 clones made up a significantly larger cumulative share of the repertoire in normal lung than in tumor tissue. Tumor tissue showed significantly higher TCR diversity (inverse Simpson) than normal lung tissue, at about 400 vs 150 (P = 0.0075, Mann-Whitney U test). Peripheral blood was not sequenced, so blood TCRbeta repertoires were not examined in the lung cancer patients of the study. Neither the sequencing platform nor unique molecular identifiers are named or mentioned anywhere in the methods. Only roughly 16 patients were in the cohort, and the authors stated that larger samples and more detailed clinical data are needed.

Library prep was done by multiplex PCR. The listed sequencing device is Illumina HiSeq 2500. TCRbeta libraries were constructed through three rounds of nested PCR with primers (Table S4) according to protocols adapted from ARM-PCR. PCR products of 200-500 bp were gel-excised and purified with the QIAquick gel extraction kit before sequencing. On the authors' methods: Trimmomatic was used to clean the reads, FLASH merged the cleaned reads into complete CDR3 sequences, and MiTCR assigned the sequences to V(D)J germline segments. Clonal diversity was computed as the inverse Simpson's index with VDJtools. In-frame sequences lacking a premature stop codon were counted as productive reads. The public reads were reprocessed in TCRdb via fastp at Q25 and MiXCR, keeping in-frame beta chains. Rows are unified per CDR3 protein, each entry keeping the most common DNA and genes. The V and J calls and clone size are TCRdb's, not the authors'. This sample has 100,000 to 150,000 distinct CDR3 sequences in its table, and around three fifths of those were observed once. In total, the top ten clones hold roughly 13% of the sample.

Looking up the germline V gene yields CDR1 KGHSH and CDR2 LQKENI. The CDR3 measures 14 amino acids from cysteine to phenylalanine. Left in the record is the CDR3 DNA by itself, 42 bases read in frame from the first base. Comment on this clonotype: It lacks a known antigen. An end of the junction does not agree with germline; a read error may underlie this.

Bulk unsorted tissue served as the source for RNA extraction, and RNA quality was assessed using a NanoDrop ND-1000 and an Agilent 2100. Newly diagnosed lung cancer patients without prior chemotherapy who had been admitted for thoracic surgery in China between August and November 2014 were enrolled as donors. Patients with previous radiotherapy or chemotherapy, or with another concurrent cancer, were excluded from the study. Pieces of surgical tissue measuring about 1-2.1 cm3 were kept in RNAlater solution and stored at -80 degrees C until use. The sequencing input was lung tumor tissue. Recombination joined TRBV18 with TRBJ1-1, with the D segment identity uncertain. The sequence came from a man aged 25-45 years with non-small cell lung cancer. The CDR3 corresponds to CTSSPLTSEPEAFF. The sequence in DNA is TGTACCAGCTCACCACTAACGAGCGAGCCTGAAGCTTTCTTT.